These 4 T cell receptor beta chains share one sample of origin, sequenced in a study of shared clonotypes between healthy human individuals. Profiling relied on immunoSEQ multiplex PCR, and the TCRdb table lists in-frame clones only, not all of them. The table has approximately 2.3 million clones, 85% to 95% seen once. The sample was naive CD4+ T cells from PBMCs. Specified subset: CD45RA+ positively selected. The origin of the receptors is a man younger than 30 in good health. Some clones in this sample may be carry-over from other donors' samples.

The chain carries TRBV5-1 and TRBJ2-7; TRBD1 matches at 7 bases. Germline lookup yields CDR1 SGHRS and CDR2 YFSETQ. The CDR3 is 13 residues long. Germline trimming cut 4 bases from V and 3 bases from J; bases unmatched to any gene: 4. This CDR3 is CASSERDSYEQYF. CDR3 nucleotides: TGCGCCAGCAGCGAACGGGACAGCTACGAGCAGTACTTC.

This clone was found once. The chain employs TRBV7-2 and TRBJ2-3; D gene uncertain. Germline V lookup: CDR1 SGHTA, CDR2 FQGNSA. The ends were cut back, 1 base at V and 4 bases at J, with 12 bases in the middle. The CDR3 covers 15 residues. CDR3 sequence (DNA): TGTGCCAGCAGCTTAGATCCAGTCGACGCAGATACGCAGTATTTT. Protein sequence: CASSLDPVDADTQYF.

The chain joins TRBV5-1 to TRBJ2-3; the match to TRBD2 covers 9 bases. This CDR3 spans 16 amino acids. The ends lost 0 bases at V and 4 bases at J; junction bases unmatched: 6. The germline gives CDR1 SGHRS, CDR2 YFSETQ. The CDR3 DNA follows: TGCGCCAGCAGCTTGGATGGGGCGGGAGGGGCAGATACGCAGTATTTT. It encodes CASSLDGAGGADTQYF. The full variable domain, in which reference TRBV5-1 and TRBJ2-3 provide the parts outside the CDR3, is KAGVTQTPRYLIKTRGQQVTLSCSPISGHRSVSWYQQTPGQGLQFLFEYFSETQRNKGNFPGRFSGRQFSNSRSEMNVSTLELGDSALYLCASSLDGAGGADTQYFGPGTRLTVL.

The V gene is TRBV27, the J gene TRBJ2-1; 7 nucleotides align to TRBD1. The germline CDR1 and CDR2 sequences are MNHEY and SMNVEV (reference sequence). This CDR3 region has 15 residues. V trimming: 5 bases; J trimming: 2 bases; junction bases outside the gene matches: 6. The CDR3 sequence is CASSIRDRPYNEQFF. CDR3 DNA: TGTGCCAGCAGTATTAGGGACAGACCCTACAATGAGCAGTTCTTC.